This T cell receptor beta chain came from a study of blood T cells in healthy people across ages. The germline V gene has CDR1 SNHLY and CDR2 FYNNEI. Trimming stripped 3 bases from V and 2 bases from J, with 8 bases between. This CDR3 comprises 13 residues. As for this clonotype: Antigen unknown.

Study-wide results and limits: TCR beta diversity tracked closely with naive T cell percentage. Conclusively comparing naive with antigen-experienced cells was impossible with unsorted PBMCs. Estimates based on one million T cells were treated as lower bounds.

A sample-barcoded 5' primer and a J-beta primer mix were used in a second PCR of roughly 6 to 11 cycles. TCRdb reanalysed the 5' RACE reads using MiXCR and keeps one entry per CDR3 protein. This repertoire shows 1.5 million to 2 million distinct CDR3 sequences, 49% found once; its top ten account for approximately 2.1%. The sample taken for sequencing was blood. The origin of this receptor is a woman aged 40-49 years in good health. The chain recombines TRBV2 with TRBJ2-7; D gene uncertain. The CDR3 region has the DNA TGTGCCAGCAGTGACCGGATACCCTACGAGCAGTACTTC. It is translated as CASSDRIPYEQYF.